The 8 T cell receptor beta chains reported below all come from one sample, sequenced in a study of cytomegalovirus exposure and HLA in healthy donors. Vbeta (60) and Jbeta (13) primers were used in the PCR. The protocol was immunoSEQ multiplex PCR, while the TCRdb copy is restricted to in-frame clones and leaves out a portion. Here the sample spans over 65,000 clones, 81% being singletons. Sequenced sample: PBMCs. These receptors were obtained from a human donor in good health.

Only a few counts were recorded for this clone. The J gene is TRBJ1-1, the V gene TRBV28; 10 bases line up with TRBD1. CDR1 and CDR2 (germline): MDHEN, SYDVKM. V was pared by 4 bases and J by 3 bases, with 2 bases of the junction left unmatched. The CDR3 sequence is 14 residues long. Written as DNA, the CDR3 is TGTGCCAGCAGTTCGGACAGGGGGGACACTGAAGCTTTCTTT. Its protein product is CASSSDRGDTEAFF.

The V gene is TRBV5-1, the J gene TRBJ2-3; 16 bases align to TRBD2. J was trimmed by 0 bases and V by 4 bases; bases with no gene match: 5. This CDR3 has 18 amino acids. Per germline, CDR1 SGHRS and CDR2 YFSETQ. This CDR3 reads CASSGGLAGGTSTDTQYF. Written as DNA, the CDR3 is TGCGCCAGCAGCGGGGGACTAGCGGGGGGGACTAGCACAGATACGCAGTATTTT.

This sequence joins TRBV7-9 and TRBJ1-4, with 9 positions matching TRBD1. The CDR3 spans 15 residues. V lost 5 bases, J lost 2 bases, and 3 bases stayed unmatched. The germline V gene encodes CDR1 SEHNR and CDR2 FQNEAQ (reference sequence). The CDR3: CASSKGTGTNEKLFF. CDR3 DNA sequence: TGTGCCAGCAGCAAGGGGACAGGGACTAATGAAAAACTGTTTTTT.

This chain joins TRBV21-1 and TRBJ2-7; the table names TRBD2, a call not compared with the DNA. TRBV21-1 represents a pseudogene. The CDR3 contains 21 residues. Here the CDR3 reads CASSKGAGRPSPGLANNEQYF. The CDR3 region has the DNA TGTGCCAGCAGCAAAGGCGCGGGAAGGCCTTCTCCGGGACTAGCGAACAACGAGCAGTACTTC.

The gene calls are TRBV7-8 and TRBJ2-7; 11 nucleotides match TRBD2. CDR1 and CDR2 (germline): SGHVS, FQNEAQ. V lost 5 bases to trimming and J lost 3 bases; unmatched junction nucleotides: 9. This CDR3 is built from 16 residues. In nucleotides, the CDR3 is TGTGCCAGCAGCCCAGGGTCTAGCGGGGGGAACTACGAGCAGTACTTC. Protein sequence: CASSPGSSGGNYEQYF.

The rearrangement links TRBV19 to TRBJ2-3; perhaps TRBD1 as D (6 bases). Per the germline V gene, CDR1 is LNHDA and CDR2 is SQIVND (reference sequence). V gave up 6 bases and J gave up 5 bases, with 12 bases separating them. The CDR3 totals 13 residues. The DNA for the CDR3 is TGTGCCAGTAGAGGGGCAGGGGAAGATACGCAGTATTTT. This encodes CASRGAGEDTQYF.

The CDR3 sequence: CASSLEPSATNEKLFF. CDR3 DNA: TGTGCCAGCAGCTTAGAACCCAGCGCAACTAATGAAAAACTGTTTTTT. The chain recombines TRBV7-6 with TRBJ1-4; D is ambiguous. Germline lookup yields CDR1 SGHVS and CDR2 FNYEAQ. The CDR3 covers 16 residues. V was pared by 1 base and J by 0 bases, with 9 bases between.

The J gene is TRBJ1-2, the V gene TRBV29-1; D possibly corresponds to TRBD1 (5 bases). The CDR3 contains 16 residues. Trimming removed 0 bases from V and 5 bases from J, with 19 bases in between. Germline assignment: CDR1 SQVTM and CDR2 ANQGSEA. Written as DNA, the CDR3 is TGCAGCGTTGAAGATTTGGACAAATATTCCCTTTATGGCTACACCTTC. This codes for CSVEDLDKYSLYGYTF.